This TCR beta chain was sequenced during a study of blood T cells in healthy people across ages (dated by TCRdb to between 2015 and 2016). For the wider study: In model experiments, template switching captured roughly one uniquely barcoded TCR beta cDNA molecule for every two T cells. Age-related changes in TCR beta repertoire diversity were measured in the study by deep sequencing normalized with unique cDNA molecular identifiers. Donors were grouped into four age groups: young (average approximately 15 years), middle-aged (around 39), aged (about 60) and long-lived (roughly 80). To avoid experimental bias, donors of different ages were randomly spread across the sequencing lanes. Using the same blood draw, the study looked at two additional independent replicas of 1 million unique cDNA reads for two donors, one aged 18 to 30 and the other aged 80 or older. What the study reported, not specific to this receptor: Because profiling used bulk unsorted PBMCs, naive and antigen-experienced compartments could not be compared conclusively. As age increased, observed TCR beta diversity per million T cells dropped in a roughly linear way, and a significant reduction was already evident by age 40. A strong correlation was found between observed TCR beta diversity and the percentage of naive T cells measured by flow cytometry. The CMV infection status of donors was not known, potentially confounding age-related changes in expanded clonotypes. Estimates of total diversity based on one million sequenced T cells were regarded as lower bounds and as underestimates. Compared with the aged group, the long-lived group had more naive CD4+ T cells, fewer expanded clones and increased TCR diversity, a pattern suggesting age selection.

The trim is 7 bases for V and 3 bases for J, with a gap of 10 bases between the germline ends. CDR1 SQVTM and CDR2 ANQGSEA were looked up in the germline V gene. The CDR3 holds 11 amino acids from the cysteine to the phenylalanine. Of the read, only the CDR3 DNA is kept; its 33 bases are in frame from base 1. The library was produced with 5' RACE. Sequencer: Illumina HiSeq 2500. A second PCR of about 6 to 11 cycles was performed with a sample-barcoded 5' primer and a J-beta primer mix. Each TCR beta cDNA molecule received a unique molecular identifier from a template-switch 5' adaptor carrying 12 random nucleotides. At least 2.5 million CDR3-containing paired-end reads were obtained from each sample. First-strand cDNA was synthesized from all RNA with the Mint cDNA synthesis kit, primed by a TRBC-specific oligonucleotide. All cDNA was treated with uracil-DNA glycosylase and then went through a first 18-cycle PCR with the universal primers M1SS and BC2_uni_R. In the authors' own workflow: For normalization, 1 million high-quality reads were randomly selected from each sample, with every read carrying a distinct molecular identifier. Reads sharing molecular identifiers were discarded rather than binned into consensus sequences. CDR3 identification, clonotype clustering and error correction used MiTCR with a Q25 quality threshold and the strictest error-elimination algorithm. A nonparametric unseen species model using Euler transformation provided a lower-bound estimate of total TCR beta diversity. In-frame beta chains were kept once TCRdb had trimmed the public reads at Q25 with fastp and called clones with MiXCR. A single entry per CDR3 protein holds the most common genes and DNA from its merged rows. The V and J calls were not made by the authors but by TCRdb's processing. A total of hundreds of thousands of distinct CDR3 sequences appear in this sample, approximately 52% of them only once. The ten largest clones represent approximately 12% of the sample.

The donors were 40 or so Caucasian individuals from Russia, aged roughly 6 to 100 years, who were systemically healthy. Roughly 9 milliliters of peripheral blood were drawn from each donor into EDTA-treated Vacutainer tubes. Ficoll-Paque density-gradient centrifugation was used to isolate PBMCs, with at least 6 million per sample. Total RNA, at least 6 micrograms per sample, was extracted from PBMCs with Trizol reagent. The percentages of naive CD45RAhigh/CD27high T cells were determined by flow cytometry on a PBMC aliquot from every donor. Only one count was recorded for this clonotype. Its cognate antigen has yet to be identified. Per-nucleotide qualities are absent, and no much larger clonotype sits a single base away. Just one read gives weak support.

The sequence links TRBV29-1 to TRBJ2-7; 5 matching bases give a weak D call of TRBD1. This TCR was recovered from a woman aged 80 or over in good health. Sequenced input: blood. The nucleotide sequence is TGCAGCGGTGGGGCCCTCTACGAGCAGTACTTC. It encodes CSGGALYEQYF.